This T cell receptor beta chain was retrieved from a study of blood T cell repertoires in COVID-19. On the study more broadly: Both acute and convalescent COVID-19 samples were obtained from the United States, Italy and Spain. The cDNA or gDNA used as material had been derived from T cells, B-cell-depleted T cells, or PBMCs.

Germline V CDR1 and CDR2: GTSNPN, SVGIG (reference sequence). V was cut by 0 bases and J by 2 bases, with 10 bases left in between. CDR3 length: 14 amino acids. Seattle's cohort entered during active infection and was followed longitudinally. Original processing notes: Scientists estimated how many nucleated cells there were by amplifying reference gene primers. The data were produced by immunoSEQ multiplex PCR, yet TCRdb's version contains in-frame clones alone and is incomplete. The V and J calls and clone size are taken from that table; D and trimming were inferred from the DNA. The data hold 300,000 to 400,000 clones, with about 89% observed a single time.

The chain carries TRBV30 and TRBJ1-1; D not certain. This TCR was sampled from a woman aged 55-70 years with COVID-19, enrolled during active disease. The sequenced material came from peripheral blood. CDR3 sequence (DNA): TGTGCCTGGAGTGTATTGGCAGGCAACACTGAAGCTTTCTTT. It encodes CAWSVLAGNTEAFF.